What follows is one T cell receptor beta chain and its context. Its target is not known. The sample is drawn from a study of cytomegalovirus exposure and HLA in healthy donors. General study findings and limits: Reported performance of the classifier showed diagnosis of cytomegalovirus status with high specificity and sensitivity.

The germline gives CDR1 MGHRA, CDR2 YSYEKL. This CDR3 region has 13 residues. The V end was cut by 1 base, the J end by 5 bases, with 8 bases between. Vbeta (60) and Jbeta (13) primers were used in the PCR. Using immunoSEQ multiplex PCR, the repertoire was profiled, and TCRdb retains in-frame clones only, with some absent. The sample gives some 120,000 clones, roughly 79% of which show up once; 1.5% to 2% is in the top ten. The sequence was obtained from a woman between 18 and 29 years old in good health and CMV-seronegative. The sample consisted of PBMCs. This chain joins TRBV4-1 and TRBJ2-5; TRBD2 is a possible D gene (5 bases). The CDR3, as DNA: TGCGCCAGCAGCCAAGTTCGGGGTGAGACCCAGTACTTC. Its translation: CASSQVRGETQYF.